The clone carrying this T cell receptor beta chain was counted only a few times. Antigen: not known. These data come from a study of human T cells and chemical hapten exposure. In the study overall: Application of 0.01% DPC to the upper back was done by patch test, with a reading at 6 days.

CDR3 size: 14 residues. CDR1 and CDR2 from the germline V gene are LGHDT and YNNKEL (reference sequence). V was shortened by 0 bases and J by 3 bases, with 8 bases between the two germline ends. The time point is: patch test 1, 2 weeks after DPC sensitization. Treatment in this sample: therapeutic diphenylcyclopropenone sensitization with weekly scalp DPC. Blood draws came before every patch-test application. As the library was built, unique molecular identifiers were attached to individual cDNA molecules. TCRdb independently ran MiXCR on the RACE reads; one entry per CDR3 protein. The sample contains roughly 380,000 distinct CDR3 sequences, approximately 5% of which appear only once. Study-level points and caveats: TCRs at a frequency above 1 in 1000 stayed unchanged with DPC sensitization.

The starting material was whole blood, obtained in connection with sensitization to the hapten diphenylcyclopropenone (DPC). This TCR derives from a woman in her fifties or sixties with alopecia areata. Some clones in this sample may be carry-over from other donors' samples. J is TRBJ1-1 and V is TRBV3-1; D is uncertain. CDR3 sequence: CASSQDLRHTEAFF. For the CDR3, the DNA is TGTGCCAGCAGCCAAGATCTTAGGCACACTGAAGCTTTCTTT.